This TCR beta chain was identified in a study of blood T cell repertoires in COVID-19. Study context: The study drew acute and convalescent COVID-19 samples from the United States, Italy and Spain. Sample material is recorded as cDNA or gDNA derived from T cells, B-cell-depleted T cells, or PBMCs.

CDR3 length: 15 amino acids. V lost 4 bases and J lost 4; bases outside the gene matches: 4. Germline values: CDR1 SGHAT, CDR2 FQNNGV. Original processing notes: Scientists estimated how many nucleated cells there were by amplifying reference gene primers. TCRdb keeps only in-frame clones here, not all; method: immunoSEQ multiplex PCR. That table furnishes V, J and clone size, whereas the DNA furnished D and trimming. The repertoire holds over 120,000 clones, with 84% as singletons. In its sample, this clone was seen a few times. The material sequenced was peripheral blood. The chain has TRBV11-2 and TRBJ1-6; 7 nucleotides line up with TRBD1. The sequence came from a human donor in a cohort sampled during active COVID-19. CDR3 loop: CASSSTGQYNSPLHF. The CDR3 nucleotides read TGTGCCAGCAGCTCAACGGGACAGTATAATTCACCCCTCCACTTT.